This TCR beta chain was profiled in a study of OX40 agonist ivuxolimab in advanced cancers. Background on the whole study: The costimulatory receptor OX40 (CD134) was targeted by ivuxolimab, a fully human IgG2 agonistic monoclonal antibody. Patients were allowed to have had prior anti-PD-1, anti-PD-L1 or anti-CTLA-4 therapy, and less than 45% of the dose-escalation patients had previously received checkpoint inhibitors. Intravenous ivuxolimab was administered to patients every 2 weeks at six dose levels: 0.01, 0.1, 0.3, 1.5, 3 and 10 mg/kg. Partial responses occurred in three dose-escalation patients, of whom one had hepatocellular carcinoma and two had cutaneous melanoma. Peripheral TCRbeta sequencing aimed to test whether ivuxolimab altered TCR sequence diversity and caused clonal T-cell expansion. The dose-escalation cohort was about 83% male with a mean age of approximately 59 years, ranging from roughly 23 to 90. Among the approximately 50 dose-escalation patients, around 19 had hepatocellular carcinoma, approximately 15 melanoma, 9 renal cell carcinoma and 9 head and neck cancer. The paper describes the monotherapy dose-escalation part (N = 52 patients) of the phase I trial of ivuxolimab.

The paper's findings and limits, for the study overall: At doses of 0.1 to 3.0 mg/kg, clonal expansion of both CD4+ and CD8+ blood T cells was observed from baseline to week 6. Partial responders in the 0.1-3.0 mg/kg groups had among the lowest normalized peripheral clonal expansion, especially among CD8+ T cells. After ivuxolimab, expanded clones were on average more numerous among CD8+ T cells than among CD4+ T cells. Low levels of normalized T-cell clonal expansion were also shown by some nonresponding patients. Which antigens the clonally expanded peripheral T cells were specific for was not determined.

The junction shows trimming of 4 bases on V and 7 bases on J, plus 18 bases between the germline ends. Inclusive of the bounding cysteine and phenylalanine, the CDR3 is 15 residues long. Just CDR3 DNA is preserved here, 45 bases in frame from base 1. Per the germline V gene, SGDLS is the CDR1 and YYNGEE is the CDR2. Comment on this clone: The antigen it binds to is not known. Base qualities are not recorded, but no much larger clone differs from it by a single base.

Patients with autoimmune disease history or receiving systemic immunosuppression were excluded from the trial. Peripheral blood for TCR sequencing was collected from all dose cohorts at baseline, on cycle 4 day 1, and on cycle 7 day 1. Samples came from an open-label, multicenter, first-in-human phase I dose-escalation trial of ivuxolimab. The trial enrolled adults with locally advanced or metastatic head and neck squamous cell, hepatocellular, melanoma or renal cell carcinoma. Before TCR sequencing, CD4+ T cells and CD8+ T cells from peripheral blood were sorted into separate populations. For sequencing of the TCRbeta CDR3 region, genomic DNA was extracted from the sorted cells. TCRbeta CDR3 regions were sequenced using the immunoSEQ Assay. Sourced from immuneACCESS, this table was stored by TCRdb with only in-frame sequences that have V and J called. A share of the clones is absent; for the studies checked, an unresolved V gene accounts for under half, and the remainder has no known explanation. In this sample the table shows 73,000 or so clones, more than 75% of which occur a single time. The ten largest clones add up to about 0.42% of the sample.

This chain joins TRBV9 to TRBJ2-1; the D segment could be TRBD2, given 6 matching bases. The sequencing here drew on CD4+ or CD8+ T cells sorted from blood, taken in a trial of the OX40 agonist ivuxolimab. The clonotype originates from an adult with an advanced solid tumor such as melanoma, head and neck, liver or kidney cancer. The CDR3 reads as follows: CASSPGASRGNEQFF. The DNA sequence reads TGTGCCAGCAGCCCCGGTGCTAGCCGGGGGAATGAGCAGTTCTTC. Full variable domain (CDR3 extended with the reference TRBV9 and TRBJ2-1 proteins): DSGVTQTPKHLITATGQRVTLRCSPRSGDLSVYWYQQSLDQGLQFLIQYYNGEERAKGNILERFSAQQFPDLHSELNLSSLELGDSALYFCASSPGASRGNEQFFGPGTRLTVL.